These 24 T cell receptor beta chains share one sample of origin, sequenced in a study of CD8+ T cells in alopecia areata. In each case, RNA was isolated and then reverse transcribed into cDNA as the sequencing template. Profiled with immunoSEQ multiplex PCR; TCRdb holds only in-frame clones, not every one. The data show over 100,000 clones, with none appearing a single time. The sequenced sample was lesional skin. The origin of the receptors is a C3H/HeJ mouse with alopecia areata. Strain haplotype (MHC): H2-k.

This clone showed up many times. The listed genes are named as in mouse. The read falls 4 residues short of the CDR3 end, and the missing part is taken from the germline J gene. The chain uses TRBV13-3 and TRBJ1-2; D is unclear. This CDR3 has 12 residues. Per germline, CDR1 NNHDY and CDR2 SYVADS. The V end was cut by 7 bases, the J end by 0 bases, with 7 bases between. Incomplete CDR3 DNA: TGTGCCAGCTCTACAGCAAACTCC. The encoded protein is CASSTANS. The complete CDR3 reads CASSTANSDYTF.

This clone turned up a few times. A read error may be the cause here, since a much bigger clone is one base away. Genes and germline come from the mouse. The read falls 4 residues short of the CDR3 end, and the missing part is taken from the germline J gene. This chain joins TRBV14 and TRBJ2-7; 7 bases align to TRBD1. The CDR3 runs to 13 residues. Germline CDR1 is SGHDT and CDR2 is FRDEAV. The sequenced CDR3 bases are TGTGCCAGCAGCCTCGGGACAGCATAT. Amino acid sequence: CASSLGTAY. The full CDR3 protein is CASSLGTAYEQYF.

On this clone: The gene symbols are mouse symbols. Sequencing ends 4 residues short of the CDR3 end; the germline J gene provides the rest. This sequence joins TRBV13-1 and TRBJ2-1; TRBD1 might be the D (5 bases). The CDR3 spans 17 residues. Germline V gene lookup returns CDR1 NSHNY and CDR2 SYGAGN. V was clipped by 0 bases and J by 0 bases, with 13 bases between them. CDR3 amino acids: CASSDAERGRNYAEQFF. The sequenced CDR3 bases are TGTGCCAGCAGTGATGCGGAGAGGGGTCGTAACTATGCT.

This clone showed up many times. The protein listed by TCRdb differs at residue 13 from the translated DNA, so the DNA translation is shown. Gene and germline names: mouse. Coverage ceases 3 residues before the CDR3 finishes, and the germline J gene fills in the end. The sample contains more than one DNA sequence encoding this CDR3. The V call is TRBV1, the J call TRBJ1-6, with 10 positions matching TRBD1. TRBJ1-6 is known as an ORF, though its function is uncertain. The V and J ends lost 2 bases and 4 bases, in that order; junction bases with no gene match: 2. Germline loops: CDR1 NSQYPW, CDR2 LRSPGD (reference sequence). The CDR3 contains 16 residues. The CDR3 DNA, read in part, is TGCACCTGCAGTGCACCGGGACAGGGGTATAATTCGCCC. Its translation is CTCSAPGQGYNSP. The whole CDR3 sequence is CTCSAPGQGYNSPLYF.

This clone was found a few times. At residue 11, the DNA translation does not agree with TCRdb's protein; the protein displayed here is the one encoded by the DNA. Genes and germline come from the mouse. CDR3 in amino acids: CASSRTGQGNTLYF. The CDR3 DNA, read in part, is TGTGCCAGCAGTCGGACAGGGCAAGGAAATACG. The chain recombines TRBV13-3 with TRBJ1-3, with TRBD1 matching over 8 bases. Read data end 3 residues before the CDR3 end; the end is taken from the germline J gene. The CDR3 is made up of 14 amino acids. The germline V gene encodes CDR1 NNHDY and CDR2 SYVADS. With V trimmed by 4 bases and J by 4 bases, 4 bases remained unmatched. Looking up the rest from reference TRBV13-3 and TRBJ1-3 gives the full variable domain: EAAVTQSPRSKVAVTGGKVTLSCHQTNNHDYMYWYRQDTGHGLRLIHYSYVADSTEKGDIPDGYKASRPSQENFSLILELASLSQTAVYFCASSRTGQGNTLYFGEGSRLIVV.

On this clone itself: Any gene name here is a mouse gene name. The missing CDR3 end, 4 residues past where the read stops, is filled in from the germline J gene. The V call is TRBV1, the J call TRBJ2-2, with TRBD1 as a possible D gene (6 bases). V gave up 4 bases and J gave up 1 base, with 7 bases separating them. This CDR3 spans 14 amino acids. Germline-derived CDR1 and CDR2 are NSQYPW and LRSPGD (reference sequence). The part of the CDR3 DNA that was read is TGCACCTGCAGTGAGGGGGTAAACACCGGG. Protein: CTCSEGVNTG. The CDR3 reads in full as CTCSEGVNTGQLYF.

This clone was detected a few times. The gene names given are mouse names. The CDR3 goes on 4 residues after the read ends, and that part is filled in from the germline J gene. V usage is TRBV1 and J usage is TRBJ2-7; TRBD2 matches 8 bases. Germline-derived CDR1 and CDR2 are NSQYPW and LRSPGD (reference sequence). The CDR3 has 15 amino acids. The CDR3 here is CTCSADLGGLDEQYF. The sequenced part of the CDR3 DNA is TGCACCTGCAGTGCAGATCTGGGGGGCCTAGAT.

There are a few counts of this clone. Mouse germline and gene names are used. The CDR3 end is not reached by the read, which stops 4 residues before it; the germline J gene fills it in. This specimen includes other DNA sequences encoding the same CDR3. V usage is TRBV1 and J usage is TRBJ2-7; the match to TRBD1 covers 8 bases. Looked up from germline, CDR1 is NSQYPW and CDR2 is LRSPGD (reference sequence). This CDR3 is 15 amino acids long. The sequenced part of the CDR3 DNA is TGCACCTGCAGTGCAGATAGCCAGGGGGCTTAT. It specifies CTCSADSQGAY. The whole CDR3 protein is CTCSADSQGAYEQYF.

With regard to this clone: Gene names and germline refer to mouse. From the germline J gene comes the end of the CDR3, since the read stops 4 residues before it. The chain employs TRBV13-1 and TRBJ1-1, with D tentatively TRBD1 (6 bases). This CDR3 spans 15 amino acids. Germline CDR1 is NSHNY and CDR2 is SYGAGN. The CDR3 sequence: CASRTGGARGEEVFF. The part of the CDR3 DNA that was read is TGTGCCAGCAGGACTGGGGGGGCGCGTGGAGAA.

There are a few counts of this clone. Gene names are the mouse ones. The read ends 4 residues shy of where the CDR3 ends; the end is completed using the germline J gene. V gene TRBV13-2 combines with J gene TRBJ2-2; the D is unclear. The germline gives CDR1 NNHNN, CDR2 SYGAGS (reference sequence). Trimming shortened V by 1 base and J by 3 bases, and 4 bases separated the two germline ends. This CDR3 comprises 13 residues. The CDR3 protein is CASGDWDTGQLYF. The CDR3 DNA, read in part, is TGTGCCAGCGGTGATTGGGACACCGGG.

With respect to this clone: All gene names here are mouse names. The read halts 4 residues ahead of the CDR3 end, with the missing end drawn from the germline J gene. The chain is built from TRBV13-3 and TRBJ2-5; 9 bases match TRBD1. After removal of 5 bases from V and 1 base from J, the junction contained 5 bases not matched to a gene. CDR3 length: 15 amino acids. Germline values: CDR1 NNHDY, CDR2 SYVADS. CDR3 loop: CASRTGTGHQDTQYF. The DNA read from the CDR3 is TGTGCCAGCAGAACCGGGACAGGGCACCAAGAC.

On this clone itself: The gene names here belong to mouse. The read terminates 4 residues before the CDR3 end, so the remaining end is supplied by the germline J gene. The chain is built from TRBV19 and TRBJ1-4, with a tentative D call TRBD1 (6 bases). Trimming took off 0 bases at V and 6 bases at J, with 12 bases between the two ends. Germline CDR1 and CDR2: FNHDT and SITEND (reference sequence). The CDR3 totals 15 residues. The CDR3 region is CASSIESRGHERLFF. The DNA read from the CDR3 is TGTGCCAGCAGTATAGAGAGCAGGGGACACGAA.

Comments on this clone: Each gene name is a mouse one. The CDR3 end lies 4 residues beyond the end of the read and is filled in from the germline J gene. This rearrangement joins TRBV19 to TRBJ2-4, with a tentative D call TRBD1 (6 bases). The germline gives CDR1 FNHDT, CDR2 SITEND (reference sequence). This CDR3 comprises 14 residues. Trimming shortened V by 4 bases and J by 3 bases, and 12 bases separated the two germline ends. The part of the CDR3 DNA that was read is TGTGCCAGCAGTCCCCGCAGGGGACAAAAC. It translates to CASSPRRGQN. The full-length CDR3 reads as CASSPRRGQNTLYF.

This clone was found a few times. The listed genes are named as in mouse. The read terminates 4 residues before the CDR3 end, so the remaining end is supplied by the germline J gene. The chain joins TRBV17 to TRBJ2-2; TRBD2 matches 8 bases. This CDR3 is built from 17 residues. Per germline, CDR1 MNHDT and CDR2 YYDKIL. The ends lost 0 bases at V and 0 bases at J; junction bases unmatched: 3. The CDR3: CASSRDMDWANTGQLYF. The CDR3 DNA, read in part, is TGTGCTAGCAGTAGAGATATGGACTGGGCAAACACCGGG.

In its sample, this clone was seen a few times. One base away lies a much larger clone, so this may be a sequencing read error. The gene names here belong to mouse. Read coverage stops 4 residues before the CDR3 terminus; the germline J gene supplies the remainder. The chain has TRBV13-2 and TRBJ2-3; 12 positions agree with TRBD2. V gave up 5 bases and J gave up 0 bases; unmatched junction bases: 1. The CDR3 is made up of 15 amino acids. From germline, CDR1 is NNHNN and CDR2 SYGAGS (reference sequence). The CDR3 protein is CASGTGGASAETLYF. The sequenced CDR3 bases are TGTGCCAGCGGGACTGGGGGGGCTAGTGCAGAA.

To note about this clone: The listed genes are named as in mouse. The read ends 4 residues before the CDR3 terminus; that terminus is restored from the germline J gene. The chain couples TRBV1 to TRBJ1-1, with 8 bases identical to TRBD1. Trimming at V came to 7 bases and at J to 1 base, leaving 2 bases not matched to a gene. Germline-derived CDR1 and CDR2 are NSQYPW and LRSPGD (reference sequence). This CDR3 has 13 amino acids. The sequenced part of the CDR3 DNA is TGCACCTGCAAGACAGGGGTGAACACA. It translates to CTCKTGVNT. The full CDR3 sequence reads CTCKTGVNTEVFF. Supplemented by reference TRBV1 and TRBJ1-1, the full variable domain reads VTLLEQNPRWRLVPRGQAVNLRCILKNSQYPWMSWYQQDLQKQLQWLFTLRSPGDKEVKSLPGADYLATRVTDTELRLQVANMSQGRTLYCTCKTGVNTEVFFGKGTRLTVV.

In its sample, this clone was seen a few times. The gene names given are mouse names. The CDR3 spells CASSLGQGGAETLYF. The sequenced CDR3 bases are TGTGCAAGCAGCTTGGGACAGGGGGGTGCAGAA. V and J are TRBV16 and TRBJ2-3, with 11 bases that match TRBD1. Coverage ceases 4 residues before the CDR3 finishes, and the germline J gene fills in the end. The CDR3 is 15 amino acids. The V gene's germline CDR1 is SGHSA and CDR2 FRNQAP. V shed 3 bases, J shed 1 base, and the junction held 0 bases outside the gene matches. Using reference TRBV16 and TRBJ2-3 for the parts outside the CDR3, the full variable domain is NAGVIQTPRHKVTGKGQEATLWCEPISGHSAVFWYRQTIVQGLEFLTYFRNQAPIDDSGMPKERFSAQMPNQSHSTLKIQSTQPQDSAVYLCASSLGQGGAETLYFGSGTRLTVL.

Note on this clone: Genes here carry mouse names. The read gets to within 4 residues of the CDR3 end, and the germline J gene fills in the rest. The chain is built from TRBV1 and TRBJ2-5, with TRBD1 identical over 8 bases. Germline V gene sequence: CDR1 NSQYPW, CDR2 LRSPGD (reference sequence). The CDR3 is 14 residues long. The sequenced CDR3 bases are TGCACCTGCAGGACAGGGGAAAGAAAGGAC. This translates into CTCRTGERKD. The full CDR3 reads CTCRTGERKDTQYF.

Regarding this clone: Mouse gene names and germline throughout. The read stops 4 residues short of the end of the CDR3; the missing end is completed from the germline J gene. The chain has TRBV16 and TRBJ2-7; D might be TRBD1 (6 bases). The CDR3 runs 15 residues. Germline CDR1 reads SGHSA; CDR2 reads FRNQAP. V dropped 0 bases and J dropped 3 bases, with 12 bases sitting between them. This CDR3 is CASSLDRGQNYEQYF. The CDR3 bases that were read are TGTGCAAGCAGCTTAGATCGAGGACAGAACTAT.

This clone was observed a few times. The gene names here belong to mouse. The CDR3 extends 4 residues past the end of the read, so its final part is completed from the germline J gene. The genes are TRBV1 and TRBJ1-1, with TRBD1 matching over 9 bases. The CDR3 contains 15 residues. The trim removed 4 bases at V and 1 base at J, leaving 4 bases unmatched. The germline CDR1 and CDR2 sequences are NSQYPW and LRSPGD (reference sequence). CDR3 bases read: TGCACCTGCAGTGGACAGGGGGGGAAAAACACA. Translated: CTCSGQGGKNT. The whole CDR3 sequence reads CTCSGQGGKNTEVFF.

This clone has only a few counts. The genes and germline here are from mouse. The CDR3 end is not reached by the read, which stops 4 residues before it; the germline J gene fills it in. V is TRBV1 and J is TRBJ2-1, with a tentative D call TRBD1 (5 bases). CDR1 and CDR2 (germline): NSQYPW, LRSPGD (reference sequence). The V end lost 4 bases, the J end lost 3 bases, and 10 bases lay between the germline ends. The CDR3 extends over 14 amino acids. The CDR3: CTCSGGQVYAEQFF. The CDR3 bases that were read are TGCACCTGCAGTGGAGGACAAGTCTATGCT.

A note on this clone: Gene labels here are mouse ones. The CDR3 extends 4 residues past the end of the read, so its final part is completed from the germline J gene. The chain joins TRBV13-3 to TRBJ2-1, with TRBD2 as a possible D gene (6 bases). The CDR3 has 14 amino acids. Trimming pared 4 bases from V and 4 bases from J, leaving 12 bases between. The germline V gene has CDR1 NNHDY and CDR2 SYVADS. CDR3 region: CASSPGTYYAEQFF. The CDR3 bases that were read are TGTGCCAGCAGTCCCGGGACTTATTATGCT.

As to this clone: Any gene name here is a mouse gene name. The read comes to an end 4 residues before the CDR3 does, leaving the germline J gene to fill in the end. The chain couples TRBV19 to TRBJ1-4; TRBD1 matches at 11 bases. Germline lookup yields CDR1 FNHDT and CDR2 SITEND (reference sequence). CDR3 length equals 15 residues. The CDR3 loop is CASSTGTGGTERLFF. CDR3 DNA (partial): TGTGCCAGCAGTACCGGGACAGGGGGTACCGAA. The whole variable domain, remainder taken from reference TRBV19 and TRBJ1-4, is GGIITQTPKFLIGQEGQKLTLKCQQNFNHDTMYWYRQDSGKGLRLIYYSITENDLQKGDLSEGYDASREKKSSFSLTVTSAQKNEMAVFLCASSTGTGGTERLFFGHGTKLSVL.

Turning to this clone: The genes are named according to mouse. Sequencing ends 4 residues short of the CDR3 end; the germline J gene provides the rest. The chain uses TRBV1 and TRBJ2-7, with a weak D call TRBD1 (5 bases). The CDR3 has 14 amino acids. Germline assignment: CDR1 NSQYPW and CDR2 LRSPGD (reference sequence). The germline V and J ends were trimmed by 4 bases and 0 bases, with 10 bases remaining between them. The part of the CDR3 DNA that was read is TGCACCTGCAGTGTAGACAGCAGCTCCTAT. Amino acid sequence: CTCSVDSSSY. The complete CDR3 sequence is CTCSVDSSSYEQYF.